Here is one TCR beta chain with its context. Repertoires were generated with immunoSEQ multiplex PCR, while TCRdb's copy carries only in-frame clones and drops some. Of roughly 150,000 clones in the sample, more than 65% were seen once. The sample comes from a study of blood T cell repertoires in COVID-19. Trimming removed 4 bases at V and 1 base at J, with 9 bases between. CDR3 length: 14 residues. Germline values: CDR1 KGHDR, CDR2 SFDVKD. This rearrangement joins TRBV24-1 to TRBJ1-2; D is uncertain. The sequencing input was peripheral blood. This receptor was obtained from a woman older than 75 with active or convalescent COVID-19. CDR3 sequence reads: CATSETPYNYGYTF. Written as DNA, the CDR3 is TGTGCCACCAGTGAAACACCTTATAACTATGGCTACACCTTC.